This TCR beta chain was obtained from a study of chemoradiotherapy in HPV16-positive cancers. Whole-study findings and limits: During treatment, candidate HPV-specific clones and E7-related motifs expanded in tumor. HPV-responsive T-cell expansion during chemoradiotherapy was linked to improved recurrence-free survival in HPV16-positive patients.

This clone has a single count. Its specificity is not known. Germline loops: CDR1 LGHNA, CDR2 YSLEER. This CDR3 has 13 amino acids. Trimming cost V 4 bases and J 7 bases, with 11 bases left between them. Profiling relied on immunoSEQ multiplex PCR, and the TCRdb table lists in-frame clones only, not all of them. This sample yields roughly 5,300 clones, of which 65% to 80% are seen a single time; approximately 12% belongs to the top ten. The receptor comes from a human donor with HPV-associated anogenital cancer. The rearrangement joins TRBV4-3 to TRBJ2-1, with no clear D. The specimen was tumor tissue, collected from a patient who underwent chemoradiotherapy. DNA of the CDR3: TGCGCCAGCAGCCCCTTTACTGGGAATGAGCAGTTCTTC. Amino acid sequence: CASSPFTGNEQFF.